The T cell receptor beta chain under discussion was sequenced for a study of shared clonotypes between healthy human individuals. The CDR3 sequence is 12 residues long. J was trimmed by 4 bases and V by 7 bases; bases with no gene match: 6. Germline-derived CDR1 and CDR2 are SQVTM and ANQGSEA. Only in-frame clones appear in the TCRdb table, and some are missing; sequencing was by immunoSEQ multiplex PCR. This table has 150,000 to 200,000 clones, 66% appearing once. The sequence came from a man aged 30 to 45 in good health. The specimen was memory CD4+ T cells sorted from blood. Subset indicated: CD45RA-negative fraction. The J gene is TRBJ2-5, the V gene TRBV29-1; 7 nucleotides agree with TRBD1. Written as DNA, the CDR3 is TGCAGCGAACTCACAGGGGTAGAGACCCAGTACTTC. It specifies CSELTGVETQYF.